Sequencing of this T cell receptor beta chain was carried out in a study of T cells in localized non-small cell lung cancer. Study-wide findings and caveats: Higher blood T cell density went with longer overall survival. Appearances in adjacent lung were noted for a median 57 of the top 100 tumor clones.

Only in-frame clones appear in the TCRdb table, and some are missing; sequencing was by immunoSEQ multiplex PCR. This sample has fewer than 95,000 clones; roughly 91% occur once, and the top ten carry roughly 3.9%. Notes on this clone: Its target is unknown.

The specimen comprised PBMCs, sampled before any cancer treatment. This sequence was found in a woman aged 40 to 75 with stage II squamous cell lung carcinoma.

CDR3 loop: CASSVGRMNTEAFF. CDR3 nucleotide sequence: TGTGCCAGCAGTGTTGGGCGGATGAACACTGAAGCTTTCTTT. The chain uses TRBV2 and TRBJ1-1; no firm D call. The germline CDR1 and CDR2 sequences are SNHLY and FYNNEI. This CDR3 has 14 amino acids. V dropped 4 bases and J dropped 0 bases, with 9 bases sitting between them.